This T cell receptor (beta chain) was captured in a study of spatial heterogeneity in lung cancer. Study-level information: A unique TCR and UMI combination showed up more than ten times in raw reads, on average. Study-level points and caveats: The appearance of ubiquitous expanded tumor TCRs in blood was greater at resection than follow-up.

V shed 1 base and J shed 5 bases, with 13 bases lying between them. The CDR3 totals 14 residues. Germline V gives CDR1 SGDLS, CDR2 YYNGEE. TCRdb analysed the 5' RACE reads with MiXCR anew, one entry per CDR3 protein. This sample has 40,000 or so distinct CDR3 sequences; less than 6.5% occur once, and the top ten carry less than 30%. This clonotype occurred many times. What it binds is not known. Time point defined: sample taken at primary tumor resection. Frozen PBMC, nontumor lung or tumor provided whole RNA, which was sequenced unsorted. V usage is TRBV9 and J usage is TRBJ2-7; either TRBD1 or TRBD2 may supply D (6 bases each). This TCR was recovered from a female donor with early-stage non-small cell lung cancer. The specimen was PBMCs, collected at surgery. DNA for the CDR3: TGTGCCAGCAGCGTATACGACGGGGGCAACGAGCAGTACTTC. Translation gives CASSVYDGGNEQYF.